This TCR beta chain was recorded in a study of regulatory T cells in long-lasting Graves disease. In building TCR beta libraries, iRepertoire HTBI primers were used together with Arm-PCR of CDR3 regions. Using its own MiXCR run on the multiplex PCR reads, TCRdb lists one record per CDR3 protein. The sample records 520,000 or so distinct CDR3 sequences, more than 10% being singletons. The CDR3 sequence is 14 residues long. V lost 2 bases and J 5 bases, leaving 9 bases between the germline ends. Germline V lookup: CDR1 SGHAT, CDR2 FQNNGV. Time point denoted: newly diagnosed GD, antithyroid drugs for less than 3 months. Extracted PBMC RNA gave rise to the TCR library. This clonotype has ten or more counts. These data were also reused for a study on T cells in Graves' hyperthyroidism and ophthalmopathy.

Sequenced here: peripheral blood mononuclear cells (PBMCs), sampled at new diagnosis, from a patient treated with antithyroid drugs. The TCR comes from a young woman with Graves disease. This chain links TRBV11-2 with TRBJ2-2; D might be TRBD1 (5 bases). Written as DNA, the CDR3 is TGTGCCAGCAGCTTAAGCAGGGTTACCGGGGAGCTGTTTTTT. The encoded protein is CASSLSRVTGELFF.